This T cell receptor (beta chain) was retrieved from a study of naive and memory T cell subsets. Two oligonucleotides, mixed equimolar, formed the beta constant-region primer covering TRBC1 and TRBC2. Via MiXCR, TCRdb re-called the UMI-ligation and nested PCR reads, giving one row per CDR3 protein. The table has about 90,000 distinct CDR3 sequences, roughly 7% seen once. Unmatched junction bases numbered 6, after V lost 4 bases and J lost 6 bases. The germline V gene has CDR1 SGHAT and CDR2 FQNNGV. The CDR3 totals 14 residues. This TCR came from a human donor in good health. V gene TRBV11-2 combines with J gene TRBJ2-1, with 7 bases matching TRBD1. The sample consisted of central memory CD4+ T cells from blood. CDR3 sequence (DNA): TGTGCCAGCAGCTCCACCAGGGGGATCAATGAGCAGTTCTTC. It yields the protein CASSSTRGINEQFF.